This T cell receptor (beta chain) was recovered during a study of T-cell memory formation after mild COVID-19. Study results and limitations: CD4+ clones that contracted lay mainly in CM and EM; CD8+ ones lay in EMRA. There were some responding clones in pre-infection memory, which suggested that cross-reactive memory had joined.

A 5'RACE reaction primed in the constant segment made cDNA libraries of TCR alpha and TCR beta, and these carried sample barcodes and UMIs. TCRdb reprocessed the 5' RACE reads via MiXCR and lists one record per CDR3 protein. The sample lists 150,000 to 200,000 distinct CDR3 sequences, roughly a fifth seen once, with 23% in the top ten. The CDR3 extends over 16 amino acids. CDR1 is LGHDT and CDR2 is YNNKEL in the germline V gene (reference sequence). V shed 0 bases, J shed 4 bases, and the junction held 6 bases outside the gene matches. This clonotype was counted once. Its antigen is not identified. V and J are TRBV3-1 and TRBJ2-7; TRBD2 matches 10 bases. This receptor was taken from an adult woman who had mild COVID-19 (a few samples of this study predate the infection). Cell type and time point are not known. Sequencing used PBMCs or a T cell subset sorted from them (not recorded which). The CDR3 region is CASSQDSAGGWYEQYF. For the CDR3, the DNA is TGTGCCAGCAGCCAAGATTCAGCGGGAGGGTGGTACGAGCAGTACTTC.